Sequencing of this TCR beta chain was carried out in a study of T cell repertoires in cytomegalovirus infection. Study background: Based on public TCR beta signatures, there were indications of CMV infection and of a matching HLA type. Whole-study results and caveats: Ex vivo responses were dominated by HLA-C-restricted CMV-specific TCR beta clonotypes. Cumulative public TCR beta family frequency identified carriers of CMV plus the relevant HLA.

MiXCR, run by TCRdb on the reads, gives a single entry per CDR3 protein. Found here are fewer than 550,000 distinct CDR3 sequences, about 25% of them singletons; the top ten hold under 15%. Trimming took 4 bases from V and 4 from J; bases not matched to a gene: 11. The germline V gene has CDR1 SEHNR and CDR2 FQNEAQ (reference sequence). The CDR3 sequence is 16 residues long. Concerning this clonotype: Its specificity is not known.

Material for sequencing was PBMCs. The V call is TRBV7-9, the J call TRBJ2-5; 8 nucleotides match TRBD1. The sequence came from a human donor in good health (CMV status not recorded). Some clones in this sample may be carry-over from other donors' samples. CDR3 bases: TGTGCCAGCAGCTGGGGACAGGCCATAGACGGAGAGACCCAGTACTTC. Translated: CASSWGQAIDGETQYF. Combining the CDR3 with reference TRBV7-9 and TRBJ2-5 gives the whole variable domain DTGVSQNPRHKITKRGQNVTFRCDPISEHNRLYWYRQTLGQGPEFLTYFQNEAQLEKSRLLSDRFSAERPKGSFSTLEIQRTEQGDSAMYLCASSWGQAIDGETQYFGPGTRLLVL.